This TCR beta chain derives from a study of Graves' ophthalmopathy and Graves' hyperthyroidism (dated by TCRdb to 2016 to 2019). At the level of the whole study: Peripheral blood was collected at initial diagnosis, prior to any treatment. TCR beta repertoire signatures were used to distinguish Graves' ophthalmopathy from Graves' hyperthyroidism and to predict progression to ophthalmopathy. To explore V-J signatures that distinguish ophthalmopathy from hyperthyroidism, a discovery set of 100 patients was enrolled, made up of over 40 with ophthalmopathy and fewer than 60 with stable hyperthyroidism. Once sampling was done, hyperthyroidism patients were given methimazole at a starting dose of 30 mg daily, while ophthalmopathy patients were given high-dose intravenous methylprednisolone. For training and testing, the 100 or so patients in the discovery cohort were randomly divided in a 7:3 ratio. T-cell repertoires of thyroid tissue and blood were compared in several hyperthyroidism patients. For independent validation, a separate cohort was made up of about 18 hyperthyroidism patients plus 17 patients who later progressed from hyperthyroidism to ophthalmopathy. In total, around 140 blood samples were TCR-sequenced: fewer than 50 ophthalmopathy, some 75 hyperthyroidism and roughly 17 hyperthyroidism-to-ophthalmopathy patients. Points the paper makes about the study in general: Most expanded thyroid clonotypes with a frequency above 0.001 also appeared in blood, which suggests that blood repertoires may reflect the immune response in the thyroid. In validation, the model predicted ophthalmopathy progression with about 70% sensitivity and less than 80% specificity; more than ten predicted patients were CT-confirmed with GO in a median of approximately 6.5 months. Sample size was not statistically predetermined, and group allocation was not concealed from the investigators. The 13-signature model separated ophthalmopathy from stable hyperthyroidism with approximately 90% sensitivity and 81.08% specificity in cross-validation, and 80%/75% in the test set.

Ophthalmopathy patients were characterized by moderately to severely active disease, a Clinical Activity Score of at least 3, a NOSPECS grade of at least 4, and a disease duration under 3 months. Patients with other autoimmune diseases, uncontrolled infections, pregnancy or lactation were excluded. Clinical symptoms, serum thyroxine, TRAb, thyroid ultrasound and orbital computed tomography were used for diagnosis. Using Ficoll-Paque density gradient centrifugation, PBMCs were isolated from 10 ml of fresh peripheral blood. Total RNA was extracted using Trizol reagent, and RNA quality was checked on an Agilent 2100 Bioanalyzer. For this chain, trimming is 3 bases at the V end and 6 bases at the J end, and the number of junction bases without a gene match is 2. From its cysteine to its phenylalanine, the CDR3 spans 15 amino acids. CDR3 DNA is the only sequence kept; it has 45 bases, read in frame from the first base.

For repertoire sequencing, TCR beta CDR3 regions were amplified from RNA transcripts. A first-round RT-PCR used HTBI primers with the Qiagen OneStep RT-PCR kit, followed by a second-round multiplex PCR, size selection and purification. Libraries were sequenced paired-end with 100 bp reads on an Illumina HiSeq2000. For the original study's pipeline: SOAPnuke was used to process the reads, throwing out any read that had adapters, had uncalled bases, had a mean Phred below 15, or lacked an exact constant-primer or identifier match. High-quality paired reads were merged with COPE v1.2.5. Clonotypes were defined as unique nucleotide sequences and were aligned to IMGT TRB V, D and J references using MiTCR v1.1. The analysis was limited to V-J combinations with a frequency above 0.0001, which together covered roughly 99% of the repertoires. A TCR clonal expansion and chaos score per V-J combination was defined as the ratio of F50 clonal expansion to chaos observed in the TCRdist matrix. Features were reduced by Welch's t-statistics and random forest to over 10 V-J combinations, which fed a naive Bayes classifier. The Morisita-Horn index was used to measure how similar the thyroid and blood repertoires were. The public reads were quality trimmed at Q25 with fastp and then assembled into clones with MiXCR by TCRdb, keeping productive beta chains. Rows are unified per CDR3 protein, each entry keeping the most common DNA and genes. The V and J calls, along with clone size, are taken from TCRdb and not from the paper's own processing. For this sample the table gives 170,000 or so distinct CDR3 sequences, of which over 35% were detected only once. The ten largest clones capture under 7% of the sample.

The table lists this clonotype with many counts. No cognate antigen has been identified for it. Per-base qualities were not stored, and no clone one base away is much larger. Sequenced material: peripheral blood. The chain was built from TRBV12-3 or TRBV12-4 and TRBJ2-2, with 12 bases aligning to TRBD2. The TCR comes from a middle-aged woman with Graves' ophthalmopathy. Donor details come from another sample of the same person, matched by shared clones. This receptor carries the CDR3 CASSFTSGRPGELFF. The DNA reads TGTGCCAGCAGTTTTACTAGCGGGAGGCCCGGGGAGCTGTTTTTT.